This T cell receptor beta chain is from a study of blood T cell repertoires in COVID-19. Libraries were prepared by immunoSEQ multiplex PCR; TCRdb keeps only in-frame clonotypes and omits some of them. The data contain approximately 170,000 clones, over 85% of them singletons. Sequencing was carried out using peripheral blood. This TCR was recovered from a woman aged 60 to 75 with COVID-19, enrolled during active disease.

The CDR3: CASSSPGTGSLGEQYF. The CDR3 DNA follows: TGTGCCAGCAGCTCCCCCGGCACAGGGAGCCTCGGGGAGCAGTACTTC. The V gene is TRBV11-2, the J gene TRBJ2-7; TRBD1 might be the D (6 bases). The CDR3 length is 16 residues. V gave up 4 bases and J gave up 7 bases, with 23 bases separating them. The V gene's germline CDR1 is SGHAT and CDR2 FQNNGV.